This T cell receptor (beta chain) emerged from a study of T cell responses to AZD1222 COVID-19 vaccine. At the level of the study: Second doses at about 4 or about 12 weeks were pooled. Broader study findings: Repertoires were obtained solely post-peak T cell response. Donor demographics were predominantly white British with a female majority; clonal diversity may be underestimated. Spike-specific TCR breadth and depth were elevated following two AZD1222 doses.

Only in-frame clones appear in the TCRdb table, and some are missing; sequencing was by immunoSEQ multiplex PCR. In the table there are approximately 120,000 clones, 87% of which are singletons. As for this clone: The antigen remains undetermined.

In germline, CDR1 is SGHAT, CDR2 FQNNGV. This CDR3 contains 18 residues. J gave up 6 bases and V 5 bases, and 16 bases lay outside the gene matches. The TCR comes from an adult in good health. Sequencing used peripheral blood, obtained on day 0 of AZD1222 vaccination. The chain combines TRBV11-2 with TRBJ2-5; 12 bases match TRBD2. The DNA for the CDR3 is TGTGCCAGCAGCACACTGGTGGCTAGCGGGAGGGCCTTCAAGACCCAGTACTTC. Encoded protein: CASSTLVASGRAFKTQYF.